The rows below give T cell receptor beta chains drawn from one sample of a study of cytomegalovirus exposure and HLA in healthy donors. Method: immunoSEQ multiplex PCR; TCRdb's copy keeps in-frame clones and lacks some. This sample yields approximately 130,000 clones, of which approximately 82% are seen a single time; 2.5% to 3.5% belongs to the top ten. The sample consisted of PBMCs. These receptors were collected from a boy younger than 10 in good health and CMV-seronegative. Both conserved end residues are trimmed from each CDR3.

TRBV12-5 ASGLNYGAEQF
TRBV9 ASRPEGQGYGYT
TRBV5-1 ASSLVGQHNLQY
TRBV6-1 ASSELGGGIYNEQF
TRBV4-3 ASSQDIPGDQETQY
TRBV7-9 ASSLDGGSEQY
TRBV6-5 ASSYGTSTY
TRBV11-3 ASSRGGRGTDTQY
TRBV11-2 ASDPGFSGNTIY
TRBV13 ASSPGHPSYNEQF
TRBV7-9 ASSFRGHRLEAF
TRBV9 ASRGDRADPYGYT
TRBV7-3 ASSLDPPGQGASSF
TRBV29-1 SVADRGTGYEQY
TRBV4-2 ASSQDPTGVKTNYGYT
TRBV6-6 ASSWGQGADGYT
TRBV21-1 ASRRSHFAPNYGYT
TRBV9 ASSVGTSGYNEQF
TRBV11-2 ASRRDRDQETQY
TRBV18 ASSPPRPLNTEAF
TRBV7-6 ASSSQQGGTEAF
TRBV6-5 ASSFRDRGGEQY
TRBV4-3 ASSQVVGGPDTQY
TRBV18 ASSRDNEQF
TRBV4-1 ASSRFRLGLIYNEQF
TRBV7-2 ASSLGGRGGETQY
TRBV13 ASSFRGGQPQH
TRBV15 ATSRGGERGPETQY
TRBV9 ASSVSGTPTNYGYT
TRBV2 ASSEELGSQPQH
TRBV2 ASSEPILSGNTIY
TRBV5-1 ASSAGLAGISETQY
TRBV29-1 SVQGSASSYNEQF
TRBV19 ASRRNRDRKYQPQH
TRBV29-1 SVVQFSYGYT
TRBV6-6 ASTQGTDTQY
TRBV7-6 ASSRRQETQY
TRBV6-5 ASSAYRGLNTEAF
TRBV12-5 ASGYSSFSNQPQH
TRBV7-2 ASSLASGQGLPYYEQY
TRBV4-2 ASSQEQDSTYEQY
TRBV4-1 ASSSDRETSEYNEQF
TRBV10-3 AISELGRGRDYGYT
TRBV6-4 ASSPHVSGNEQF
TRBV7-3 ASSFTGGAETQY
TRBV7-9 ASSLVQGVYTEAF
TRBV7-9 ASSPGQKGEKLF
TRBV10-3 AIRGPEGLGTEAF
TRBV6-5 ASSETGAYEQY
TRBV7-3 ASSYGGTTTDTQY
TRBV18 ASSPGGRNTGELF
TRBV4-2 ASSQANSGANVLT
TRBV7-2 ASSLPGQGRF
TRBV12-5 ASGLVLGKGQPQH
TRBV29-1 SVSGQGANYGYT
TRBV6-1 ASSDGTGGFWMATGELF